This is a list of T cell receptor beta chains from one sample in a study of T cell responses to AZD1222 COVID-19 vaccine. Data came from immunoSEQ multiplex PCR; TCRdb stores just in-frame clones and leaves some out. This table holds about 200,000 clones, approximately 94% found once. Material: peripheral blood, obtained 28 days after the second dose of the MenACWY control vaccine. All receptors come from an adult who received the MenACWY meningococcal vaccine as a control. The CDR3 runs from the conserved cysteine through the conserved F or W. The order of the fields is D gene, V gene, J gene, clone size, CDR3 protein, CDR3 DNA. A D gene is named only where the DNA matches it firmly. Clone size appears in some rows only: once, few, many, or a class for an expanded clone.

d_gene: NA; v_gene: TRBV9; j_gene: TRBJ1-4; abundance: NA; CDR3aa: CASSVAESPRQKLFF; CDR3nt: TGTGCCAGCAGCGTAGCTGAATCCCCCCGGCAAAAACTGTTTTTT
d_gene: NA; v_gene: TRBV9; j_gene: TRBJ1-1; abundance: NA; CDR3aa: CASSVHVNTEAFF; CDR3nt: TGTGCCAGCAGCGTCCATGTGAACACTGAAGCTTTCTTT
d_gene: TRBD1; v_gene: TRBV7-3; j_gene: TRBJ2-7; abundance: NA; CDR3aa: CASSPAGTGGYEQYF; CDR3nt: TGTGCCAGCAGTCCTGCTGGGACAGGGGGCTACGAGCAGTACTTC
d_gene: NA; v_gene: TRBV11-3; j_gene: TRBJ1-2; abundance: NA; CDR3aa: CASSLGVGHGYTF; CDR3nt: TGTGCCAGCAGCTTAGGAGTGGGGCATGGCTACACCTTC
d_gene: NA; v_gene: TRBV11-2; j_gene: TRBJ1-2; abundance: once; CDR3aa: CASVEGSSYYGYTF; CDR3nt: TGTGCCAGCGTCGAGGGTAGCTCGTACTATGGCTACACCTTC
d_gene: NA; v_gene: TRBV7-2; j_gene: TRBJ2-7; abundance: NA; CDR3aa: CASSLSTGTTYEQYF; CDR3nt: TGTGCCAGCAGCTTATCAACCGGGACCACCTACGAGCAGTACTTC
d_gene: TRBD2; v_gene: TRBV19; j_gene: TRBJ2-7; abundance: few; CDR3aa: CASSVGLAEAIYEQYF; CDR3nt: TGTGCCAGTAGTGTGGGACTAGCGGAAGCTATATACGAGCAGTACTTC
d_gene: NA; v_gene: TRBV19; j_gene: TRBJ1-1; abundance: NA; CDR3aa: CASRTTANTEAFF; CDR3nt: TGTGCCAGTAGGACCACAGCGAACACTGAAGCTTTCTTT
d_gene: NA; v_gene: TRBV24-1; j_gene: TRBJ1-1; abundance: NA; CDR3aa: CATPVLMIGNTEAFF; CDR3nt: TGTGCCACCCCTGTTCTAATGATAGGGAACACTGAAGCTTTCTTT
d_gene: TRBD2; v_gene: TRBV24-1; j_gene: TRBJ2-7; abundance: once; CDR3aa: CATSGGEGYEQYF; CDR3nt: TGTGCCACCAGTGGGGGGGAGGGCTACGAGCAGTACTTC
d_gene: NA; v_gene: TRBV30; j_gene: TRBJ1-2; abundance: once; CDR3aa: CASKDDSDYGYTF; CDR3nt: TGTGCCTCGAAAGATGACAGCGACTATGGCTACACCTTC
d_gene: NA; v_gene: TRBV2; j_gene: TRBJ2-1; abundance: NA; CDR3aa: CASRFPSAAYNEQFF; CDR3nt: TGTGCCAGCAGGTTCCCTAGCGCGGCCTACAATGAGCAGTTCTTC
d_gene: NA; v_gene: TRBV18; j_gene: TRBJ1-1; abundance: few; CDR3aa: CASSPPFGGRPEAFF; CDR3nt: TGTGCCAGCTCACCACCTTTTGGGGGGCGTCCTGAAGCTTTCTTT
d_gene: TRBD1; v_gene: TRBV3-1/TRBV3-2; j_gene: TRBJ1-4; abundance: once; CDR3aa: CASSHNAGTGREKLFF; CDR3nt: TGTGCCAGCAGCCATAACGCCGGGACAGGTCGGGAAAAACTGTTTTTT
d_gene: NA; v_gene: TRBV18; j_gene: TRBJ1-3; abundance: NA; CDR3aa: CASSPYLLSGTRLISGNTIYF; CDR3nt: TGTGCCAGCTCACCCTATCTCCTATCCGGGACAAGACTTATCTCTGGAAACACCATATATTTT
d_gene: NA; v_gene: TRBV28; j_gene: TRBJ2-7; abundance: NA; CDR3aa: CASRSPAHYEQYF; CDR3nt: TGTGCCAGCAGGTCACCTGCCCACTACGAGCAGTACTTC
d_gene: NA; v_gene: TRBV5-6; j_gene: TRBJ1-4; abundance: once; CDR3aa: CASSLVQGHEKLFF; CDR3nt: TGTGCCAGCAGCTTGGTCCAGGGGCACGAAAAACTGTTTTTT
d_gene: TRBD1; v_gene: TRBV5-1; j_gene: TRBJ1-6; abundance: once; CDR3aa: CASSPGTGTPVASSPLHF; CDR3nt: TGCGCCAGCAGCCCCGGGACAGGGACTCCGGTCGCAAGCTCACCCCTCCACTTT
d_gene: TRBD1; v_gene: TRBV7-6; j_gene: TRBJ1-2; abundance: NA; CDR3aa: CASSWRDRDNYGYTF; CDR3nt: TGTGCCAGCAGCTGGAGGGACAGAGATAACTATGGCTACACCTTC
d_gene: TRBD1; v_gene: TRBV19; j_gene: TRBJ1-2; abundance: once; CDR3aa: CASSGRDRGLYGYTF; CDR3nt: TGTGCCAGTAGTGGCCGGGACAGGGGGCTCTATGGCTACACCTTC
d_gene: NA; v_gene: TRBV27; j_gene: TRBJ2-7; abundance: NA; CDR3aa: CASKIPGSVEQYF; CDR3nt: TGTGCCAGCAAAATCCCCGGATCTGTCGAGCAGTACTTC
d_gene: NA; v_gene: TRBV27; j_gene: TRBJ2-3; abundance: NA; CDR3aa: CASSLGPPARDTQYF; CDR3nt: TGTGCCAGCAGTTTAGGGCCCCCCGCCCGGGATACGCAGTATTTT
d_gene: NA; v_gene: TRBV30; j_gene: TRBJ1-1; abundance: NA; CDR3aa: CAWSVPGVLTEAFF; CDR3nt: TGTGCCTGGAGTGTGCCGGGGGTCTTGACTGAAGCTTTCTTT
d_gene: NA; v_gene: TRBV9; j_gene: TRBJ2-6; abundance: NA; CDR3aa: CASSILPGTSSYSMANVLTF; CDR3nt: TGTGCCAGCAGCATTCTCCCGGGGACGTCCTCCTATTCTATGGCCAACGTCCTGACTTTC
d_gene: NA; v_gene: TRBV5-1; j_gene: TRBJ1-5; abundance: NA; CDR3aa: CASSLESGGGQPQHF; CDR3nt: TGCGCCAGCAGCTTGGAGTCGGGCGGGGGTCAGCCCCAGCATTTT
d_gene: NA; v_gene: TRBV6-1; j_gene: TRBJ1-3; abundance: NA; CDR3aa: CASSETFSGNTIYF; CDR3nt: TGTGCCAGCAGTGAGACTTTCTCTGGAAACACCATATATTTT
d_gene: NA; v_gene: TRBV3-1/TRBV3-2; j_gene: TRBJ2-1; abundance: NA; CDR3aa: CASSQIGFSEQFF; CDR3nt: TGTGCCAGCAGCCAAATTGGGTTCAGTGAGCAGTTCTTC
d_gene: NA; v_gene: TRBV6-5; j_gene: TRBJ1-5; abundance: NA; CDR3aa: CATGSGQPQHF; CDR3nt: TGTGCCACCGGGTCAGGGCAGCCCCAGCATTTT
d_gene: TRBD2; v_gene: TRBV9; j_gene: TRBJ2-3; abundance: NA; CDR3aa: CASSVGAGGTDTQYF; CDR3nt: TGTGCCAGCAGCGTAGGAGCGGGAGGCACAGATACGCAGTATTTT
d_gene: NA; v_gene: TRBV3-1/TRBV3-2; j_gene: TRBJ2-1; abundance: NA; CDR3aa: CASSQGQSGRRVHEQFF; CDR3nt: TGTGCCAGCAGCCAAGGTCAGTCGGGGAGACGAGTTCATGAGCAGTTCTTC
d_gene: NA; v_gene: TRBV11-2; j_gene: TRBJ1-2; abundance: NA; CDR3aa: CASSLIGQGDYGYTF; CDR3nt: TGTGCCAGCAGCTTAATTGGCCAGGGCGACTATGGCTACACCTTC
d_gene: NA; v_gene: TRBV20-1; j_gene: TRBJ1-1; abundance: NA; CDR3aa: CSASLGAMNTEAFF; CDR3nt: TGCAGTGCTAGTCTCGGGGCCATGAACACTGAAGCTTTCTTT
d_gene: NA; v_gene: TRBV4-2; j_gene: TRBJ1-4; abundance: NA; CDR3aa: CASSQENGRVREKLFF; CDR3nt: TGTGCCAGCAGCCAAGAAAACGGCAGGGTGCGTGAAAAACTGTTTTTT
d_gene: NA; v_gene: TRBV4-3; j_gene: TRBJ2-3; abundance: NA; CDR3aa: CASSQAGRTSTDTQYF; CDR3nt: TGCGCCAGCAGCCAAGCTGGGCGGACTAGCACAGATACGCAGTATTTT
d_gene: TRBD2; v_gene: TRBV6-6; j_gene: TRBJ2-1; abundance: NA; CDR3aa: CASSTGGPVYNEQFF; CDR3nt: TGTGCCAGCTCAACGGGAGGGCCGGTTTACAATGAGCAGTTCTTC